This TCR beta chain was identified in a study of T cell responses to AZD1222 COVID-19 vaccine listed by TCRdb under 2021. Background for the entire study: AZD1222 recipients given second doses at about 4 weeks or at about 12 weeks were pooled, since spike-specific TCR depth and breadth were not found to differ between the two schedules. Trial participants were enrolled by age into subgroups of 18-55, 56-69 and 70-plus years, and around 150, 29 and 61 TCR-sequenced participants, respectively, were included in these subgroups. A total of more than 230 trial participants underwent TCR sequencing, of whom about 200 had received two doses of AZD1222 and around 25 had received two doses of the MenACWY control vaccine. The paper's findings and limits, for the study overall: Epitopes outside the regions mutated in the B.1.351 and B.1.1.7 variants were reportedly recognized by nearly half of the unique spike-specific TCRs. No day 14 peak-response samples were available, so repertoires were characterized only after the peak T cell response. The 56-69-year group was small, and its depth increase did not reach significance, likely because of low power. After two AZD1222 doses, both the breadth and the depth of spike-specific TCRs were significantly higher than at day 0 and than in MenACWY recipients. The vaccine-associated CD4 TCRs covered the entire spike protein, and the dominant responses fell in regions 160-218 and 743-854. Conclusions about previously exposed vaccinees are limited, since just 5 or 6 AZD1222 recipients were seropositive for SARS-CoV-2 at baseline. Participants were mostly white British, with more females than males. The authors suggested clonal diversity may have been underestimated.

The CDR3 regions of human TCRbeta chains were analyzed by immunosequencing. Processing in the source paper ran as follows. TCRs in the repertoires were compared against a reference library of SARS-CoV-2-specific TCRs that had been generated with the MIRA antigen-specificity platform. Breadth was defined as the fraction of unique TCRs that were SARS-CoV-2-associated. Depth was defined as the fraction of total T cells that were SARS-CoV-2-associated. Each spike-specific TCR was assigned to its reactive spike region and to a CD4 or CD8 class using the MIRA data. Log10-transformed breadth and depth values were compared by one-way ANOVA with Sidak's multiple comparisons tests. Here the immuneACCESS table is served through TCRdb, limited to in-frame sequences with V and J called. Missing clones are a known gap in these copies; in checked studies unresolved V genes cover under half, and the rest lacks a known reason. V, J and clone size are those of that table, while D and trimming were read from the DNA. The sample has around 180,000 clones on record, approximately 94% of them singletons. The top ten clonotypes cover 9.2% of the sample.

According to the study, the label for this sample's time point signals: baseline before first vaccination. The vaccinee samples were drawn from two UK trials, COV001 and COV002, one of which was a single-blind randomized controlled phase 2/3 trial testing AZD1222 (ChAdOx1 nCoV-19) in healthy adults. For TCRbeta chain sequencing, PBMC samples from trial participants were taken at day 0 and at day 28 after the second dose. About this clone: The target of this receptor is not known. Per-base qualities were not stored, and no clone one base away is much larger.

The source material was peripheral blood, sampled on day 0 of AZD1222 vaccination. This sequence was found in an adult in good health.

The DNA sequence is TGTGCCAGCAGCTTGGTGCAGGGGACTAGCGGGAGGGCGGAGTACGAGCAGTACTTC. Translated, this is CASSLVQGTSGRAEYEQYF. The rearranged segments are TRBV5-4 and TRBJ2-7; 16 central bases correspond to TRBD2. V loses 0 bases at its end and J loses 4 bases; junction bases beyond the gene matches: 10. For CDR1 and CDR2, the germline V gene (reference sequence) lists SGHNT and YYREEE. Reading from cysteine to phenylalanine, the CDR3 counts 19 amino acids. Only CDR3 DNA remains: 57 bases, in frame from the first base.